This is a list of T cell receptor beta chains from one sample in a study of graft-versus-host responses after intestinal transplantation. The antigens for these receptors are not known. TCRdb's copy holds only in-frame clones and misses some; the assay was immunoSEQ multiplex PCR. The sample holds tens of thousands of clones, about 94% seen once. The starting material was unstimulated CD8+ T cells sorted from spleen or lymph node cells, obtained before intestinal transplant. These receptors were obtained from a human donor who received an intestinal transplant. CDR3s include the opening cysteine and the closing phenylalanine or tryptophan. Fields, in order: V gene, clone size, J gene, CDR3 protein. Clone sizes are given selectively: once, few, many, or a class where the clone is expanded.

v_call: TRBV5-1
clone_size: .
j_call: TRBJ2-1
cdr3_aa: CASSLEDYPWANEQFF

v_call: TRBV20-1
clone_size: .
j_call: TRBJ2-7
cdr3_aa: CSAQGLEQYF

v_call: TRBV15
clone_size: .
j_call: TRBJ2-1
cdr3_aa: CATSRDAGAGHEQFF

v_call: TRBV10-3
clone_size: .
j_call: TRBJ1-5
cdr3_aa: CAISAGLVSNSNQPQHF

v_call: TRBV19
clone_size: .
j_call: TRBJ2-3
cdr3_aa: CASGLGGVAADTQYF

v_call: TRBV5-5
clone_size: .
j_call: TRBJ2-7
cdr3_aa: CASSFGQRSSYEQYF

v_call: TRBV27
clone_size: once
j_call: TRBJ1-1
cdr3_aa: CASSLQGSSEAFF

v_call: TRBV5-8
clone_size: .
j_call: TRBJ1-1
cdr3_aa: CASSSNRETEAFF

v_call: TRBV7-9
clone_size: .
j_call: TRBJ2-1
cdr3_aa: CASSGGSVSRETWNEQFF

v_call: TRBV6-1
clone_size: few
j_call: TRBJ2-3
cdr3_aa: CASSEAKGQPRVTDTQYF

v_call: TRBV9
clone_size: .
j_call: TRBJ1-6
cdr3_aa: CASSVVPGQNSPLHF

v_call: TRBV6-5
clone_size: .
j_call: TRBJ2-3
cdr3_aa: CASSYSIGDRADTQYF

v_call: TRBV7-8
clone_size: .
j_call: TRBJ2-1
cdr3_aa: CASSLALREPYNEQFF

v_call: TRBV27
clone_size: .
j_call: TRBJ2-3
cdr3_aa: CASSRPGGDTQYF

v_call: TRBV28
clone_size: .
j_call: TRBJ2-7
cdr3_aa: CASSSAGVSSYEQYF

v_call: TRBV27
clone_size: .
j_call: TRBJ2-1
cdr3_aa: CASNRGFSNEQFF

v_call: TRBV27
clone_size: .
j_call: TRBJ1-5
cdr3_aa: CASSFDGAEGQPQHF

v_call: TRBV5-8
clone_size: .
j_call: TRBJ2-5
cdr3_aa: CASSNRGPETQYF

v_call: TRBV5-6
clone_size: .
j_call: TRBJ2-5
cdr3_aa: CASSRLVDVLYQETQYF

v_call: TRBV2
clone_size: .
j_call: TRBJ2-7
cdr3_aa: CASSDSGDGYEQYF

v_call: TRBV4-2
clone_size: .
j_call: TRBJ2-7
cdr3_aa: CASSQFRYTSGSVYEQYF

v_call: TRBV27
clone_size: .
j_call: TRBJ1-2
cdr3_aa: CASSRTGQGLDGYTF

v_call: TRBV29-1
clone_size: .
j_call: TRBJ2-6
cdr3_aa: CSVGGREFLSGANVLTF

v_call: TRBV10-1
clone_size: .
j_call: TRBJ2-3
cdr3_aa: CASSESRERRSTDTQYF

v_call: TRBV27
clone_size: .
j_call: TRBJ2-3
cdr3_aa: CASSSARTGSTDTQYF

v_call: TRBV6-1
clone_size: .
j_call: TRBJ1-2
cdr3_aa: CANSEGLNRDYGYTF

v_call: TRBV6-5
clone_size: .
j_call: TRBJ2-2
cdr3_aa: CASSARGGGTGELFF

v_call: TRBV5-4
clone_size: .
j_call: TRBJ2-7
cdr3_aa: CASSWGTGDYEQYF

v_call: TRBV5-1
clone_size: .
j_call: TRBJ2-5
cdr3_aa: CASSLTQLGVLETQYF